This T cell receptor beta chain was sequenced during a study of early T cells in non-severe SARS-CoV-2 infection. Germline-derived CDR1 and CDR2 are SGHAT and FQNNGV. Trimming stripped 6 bases from V and 6 bases from J, with 10 bases between. CDR3 length equals 12 residues. MiXCR, run by TCRdb on the 5' RACE reads, gives a single entry per CDR3 protein. This sample yields over 85,000 distinct CDR3 sequences, of which roughly 14% are seen a single time; approximately 6% belongs to the top ten. The rearrangement joins TRBV11-2 to TRBJ2-3, with D unresolved. The receptor's source is an adult who was a healthcare worker with PCR-confirmed SARS-CoV-2 infection or an uninfected control (not recorded which). Sequencing was carried out using whole blood. The CDR3: CASRAPGDTQYF. CDR3 DNA sequence: TGTGCCAGCAGGGCCCCTGGGGATACGCAGTATTTT.